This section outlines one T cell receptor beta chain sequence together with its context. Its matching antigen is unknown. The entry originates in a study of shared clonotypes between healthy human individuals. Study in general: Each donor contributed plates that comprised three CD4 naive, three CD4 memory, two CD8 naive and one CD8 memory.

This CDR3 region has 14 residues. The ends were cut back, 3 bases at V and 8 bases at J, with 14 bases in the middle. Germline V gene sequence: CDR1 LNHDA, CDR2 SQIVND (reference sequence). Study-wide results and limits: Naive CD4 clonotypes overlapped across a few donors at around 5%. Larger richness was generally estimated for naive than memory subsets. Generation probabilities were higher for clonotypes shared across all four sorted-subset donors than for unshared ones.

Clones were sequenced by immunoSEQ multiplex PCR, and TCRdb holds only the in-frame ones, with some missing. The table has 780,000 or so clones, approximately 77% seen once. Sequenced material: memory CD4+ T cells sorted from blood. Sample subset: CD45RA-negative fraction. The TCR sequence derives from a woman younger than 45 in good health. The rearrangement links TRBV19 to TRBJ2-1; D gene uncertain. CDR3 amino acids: CASSIRNVLDEQFF. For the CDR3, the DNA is TGTGCCAGTAGTATCAGGAACGTCTTGGATGAGCAGTTCTTC. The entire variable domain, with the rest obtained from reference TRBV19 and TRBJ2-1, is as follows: DGGITQSPKYLFRKEGQNVTLSCEQNLNHDAMYWYRQDPGQGLRLIYYSQIVNDFQKGDIAEGYSVSREKKESFPLTVTSAQKNPTAFYLCASSIRNVLDEQFFGPGTRLTVL.